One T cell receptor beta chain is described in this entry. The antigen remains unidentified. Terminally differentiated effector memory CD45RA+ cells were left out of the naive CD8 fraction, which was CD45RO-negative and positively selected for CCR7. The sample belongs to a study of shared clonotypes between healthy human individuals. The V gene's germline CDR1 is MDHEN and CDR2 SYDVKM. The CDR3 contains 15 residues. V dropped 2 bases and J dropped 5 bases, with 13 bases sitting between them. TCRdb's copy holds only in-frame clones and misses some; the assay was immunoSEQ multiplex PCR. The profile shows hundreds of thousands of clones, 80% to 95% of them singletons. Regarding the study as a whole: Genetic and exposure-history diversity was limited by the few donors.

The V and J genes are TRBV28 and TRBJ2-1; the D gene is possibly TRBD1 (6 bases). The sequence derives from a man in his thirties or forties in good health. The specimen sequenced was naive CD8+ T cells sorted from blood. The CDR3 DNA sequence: TGTGCCAGCAGTTTAGACCGAACAGGGAACAATGAGCAGTTCTTC. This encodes CASSLDRTGNNEQFF. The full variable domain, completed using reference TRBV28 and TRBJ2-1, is DVKVTQSSRYLVKRTGEKVFLECVQDMDHENMFWYRQDPGLGLRLIYFSYDVKMKEKGDIPEGYSVSREKKERFSLILESASTNQTSMYLCASSLDRTGNNEQFFGPGTRLTVL.